In its sample, the clone carrying this T cell receptor (beta chain) was seen a few times. This record comes from a study of blood T cells in healthy people across ages. It was with a sample-barcoded 5' primer and a J-beta primer mix that a second PCR of roughly 7 to 12 cycles was run. One entry per CDR3 protein, called by TCRdb with MiXCR from the 5' RACE reads. The sample has about 800,000 distinct CDR3 sequences; around a quarter are singletons. Germline V gene sequence: CDR1 DFQATT, CDR2 SNEGSKA (reference sequence). V lost 3 bases and J lost 4, with 12 bases in between. The CDR3 totals 14 residues. The same specimen was also included in a second study, on T cells of mothers and their children. In that study: The entire RNA extract went into cDNA synthesis at about 1.5 ug per 15 ul.

The gene calls are TRBV20-1 and TRBJ1-4; D uncertain. Sequences were obtained from blood. This TCR came from a boy younger than 18 in good health. CDR3 coding DNA: TGCAGTGCTAGGTTCGGGCACATTAATGAAAAACTGTTTTTT. This gives the protein CSARFGHINEKLFF.